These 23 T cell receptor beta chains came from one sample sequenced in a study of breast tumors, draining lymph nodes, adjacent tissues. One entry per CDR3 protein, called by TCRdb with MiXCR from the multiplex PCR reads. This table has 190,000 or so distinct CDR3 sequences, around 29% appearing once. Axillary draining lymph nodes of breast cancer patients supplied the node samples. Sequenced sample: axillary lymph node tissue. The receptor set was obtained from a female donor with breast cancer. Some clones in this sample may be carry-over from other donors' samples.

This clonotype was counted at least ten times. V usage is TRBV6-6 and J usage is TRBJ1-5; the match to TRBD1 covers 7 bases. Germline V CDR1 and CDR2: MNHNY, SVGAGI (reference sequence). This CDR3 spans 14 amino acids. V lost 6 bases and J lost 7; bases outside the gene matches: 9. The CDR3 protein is CASRPTGAGQPQHF. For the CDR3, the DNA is TGTGCCAGCAGACCTACAGGGGCTGGGCAGCCCCAGCATTTT.

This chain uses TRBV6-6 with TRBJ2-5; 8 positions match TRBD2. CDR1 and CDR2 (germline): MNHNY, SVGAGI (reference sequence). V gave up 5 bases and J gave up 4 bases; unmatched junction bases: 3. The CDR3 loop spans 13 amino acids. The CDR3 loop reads CASSGREGETQYF. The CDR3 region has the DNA TGTGCCAGCAGTGGCCGGGAGGGAGAGACCCAGTACTTC.

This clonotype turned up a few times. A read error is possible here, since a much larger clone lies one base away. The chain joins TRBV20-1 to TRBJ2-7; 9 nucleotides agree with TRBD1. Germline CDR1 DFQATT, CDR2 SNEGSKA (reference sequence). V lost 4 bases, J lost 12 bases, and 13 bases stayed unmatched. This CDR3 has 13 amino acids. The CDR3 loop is CSATGQGRGAGYF. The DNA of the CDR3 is TGCAGTGCTACAGGACAGGGGAGGGGTGCGGGGTACTTC.

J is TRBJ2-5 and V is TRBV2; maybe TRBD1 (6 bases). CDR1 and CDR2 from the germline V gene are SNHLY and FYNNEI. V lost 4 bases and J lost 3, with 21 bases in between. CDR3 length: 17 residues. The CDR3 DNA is TGTGCCAGCAGTGCCCGCAGGACAGATACGGCCAAAGAGACCCAGTACTTC. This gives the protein CASSARRTDTAKETQYF.

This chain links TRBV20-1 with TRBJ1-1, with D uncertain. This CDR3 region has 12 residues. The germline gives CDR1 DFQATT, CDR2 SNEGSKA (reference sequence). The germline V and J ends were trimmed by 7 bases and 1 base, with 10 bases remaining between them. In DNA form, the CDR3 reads TGCAGTGACCAGCCCACGAACACTGAAGCTTTCTTT. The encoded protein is CSDQPTNTEAFF.

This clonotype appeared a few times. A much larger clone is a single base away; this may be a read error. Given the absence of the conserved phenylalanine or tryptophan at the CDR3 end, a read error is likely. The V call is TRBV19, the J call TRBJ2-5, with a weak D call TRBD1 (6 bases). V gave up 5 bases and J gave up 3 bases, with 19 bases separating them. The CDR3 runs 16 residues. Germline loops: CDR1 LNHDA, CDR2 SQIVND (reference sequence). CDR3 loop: CASSPRPRGQKETQYS. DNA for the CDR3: TGTGCCAGTAGTCCCCGCCCCAGAGGACAGAAAGAGACCCAGTACTCC.

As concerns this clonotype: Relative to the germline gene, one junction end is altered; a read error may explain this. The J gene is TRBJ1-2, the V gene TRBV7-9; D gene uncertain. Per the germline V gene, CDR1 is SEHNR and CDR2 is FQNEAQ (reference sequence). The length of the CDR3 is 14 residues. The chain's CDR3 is CAGSAREGAYGYTF. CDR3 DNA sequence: TGCGCCGGCAGCGCCCGCGAGGGTGCCTATGGCTACACCTTC.

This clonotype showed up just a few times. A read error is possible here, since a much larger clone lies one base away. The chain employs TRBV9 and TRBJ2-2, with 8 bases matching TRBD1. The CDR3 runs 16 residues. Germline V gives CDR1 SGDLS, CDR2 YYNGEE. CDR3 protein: CASSPSQGAVTGGLFF. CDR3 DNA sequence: TGTGCCAGCAGCCCTAGTCAGGGGGCGGTCACCGGGGGGCTGTTTTTT.

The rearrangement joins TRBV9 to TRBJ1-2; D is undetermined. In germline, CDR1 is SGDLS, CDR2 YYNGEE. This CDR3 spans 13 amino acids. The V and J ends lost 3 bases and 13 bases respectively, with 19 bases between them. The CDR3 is CASSASQELRVTF. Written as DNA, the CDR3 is TGTGCCAGCAGCGCTAGCCAGGAGTTGCGGGTCACCTTC.

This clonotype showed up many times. DNA of the CDR3: TGTGCCAGCAGCTTAGGCTTTTGGGCTAGCGGGAGTGCAGATACGCAGTATTTT. Translation: CASSLGFWASGSADTQYF. The chain combines TRBV7-2 with TRBJ2-3; 10 bases agree with TRBD2. V lost 1 base and J lost 4; bases outside the gene matches: 11. The CDR3 is 18 amino acids. The germline gives CDR1 SGHTA, CDR2 FQGNSA.

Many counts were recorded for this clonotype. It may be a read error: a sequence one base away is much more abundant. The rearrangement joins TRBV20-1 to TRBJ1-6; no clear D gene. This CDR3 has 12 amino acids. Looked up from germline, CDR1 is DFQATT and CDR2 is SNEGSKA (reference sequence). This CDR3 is CSASLPGAPPHF. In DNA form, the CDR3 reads TGCAGTGCTAGTCTCCCGGGCGCACCCCCCCACTTT.

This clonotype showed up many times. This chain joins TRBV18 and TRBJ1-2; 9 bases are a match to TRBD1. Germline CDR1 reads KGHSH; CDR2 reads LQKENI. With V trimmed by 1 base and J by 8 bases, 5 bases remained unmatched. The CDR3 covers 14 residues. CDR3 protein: CASSPLQGAEGYTF. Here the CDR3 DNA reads TGTGCCAGCTCACCACTACAGGGGGCTGAAGGCTACACCTTC.

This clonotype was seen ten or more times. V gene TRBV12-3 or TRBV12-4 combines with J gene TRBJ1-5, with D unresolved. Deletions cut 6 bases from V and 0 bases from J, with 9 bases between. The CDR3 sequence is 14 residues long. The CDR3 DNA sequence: TGTGCCAGCAGATCGGGGTTTAGCAATCAGCCCCAGCATTTT. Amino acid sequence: CASRSGFSNQPQHF.

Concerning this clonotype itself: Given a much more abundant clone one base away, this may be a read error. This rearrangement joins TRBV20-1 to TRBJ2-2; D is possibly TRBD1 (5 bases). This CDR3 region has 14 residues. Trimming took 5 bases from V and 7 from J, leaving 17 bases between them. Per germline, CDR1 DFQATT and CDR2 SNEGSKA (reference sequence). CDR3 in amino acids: CSAGKGSDFGELFF. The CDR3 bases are TGCAGTGCTGGCAAGGGGTCGGATTTCGGGGAGCTGTTTTTT.

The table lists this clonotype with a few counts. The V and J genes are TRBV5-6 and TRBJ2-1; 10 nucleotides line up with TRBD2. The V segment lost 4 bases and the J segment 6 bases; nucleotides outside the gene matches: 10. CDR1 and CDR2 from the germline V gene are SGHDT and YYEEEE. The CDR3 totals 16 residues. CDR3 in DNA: TGTGCCAGCAGCATCCCCGGGACTAGCGCTTTCAATGAGCAGTTCTTC. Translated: CASSIPGTSAFNEQFF.

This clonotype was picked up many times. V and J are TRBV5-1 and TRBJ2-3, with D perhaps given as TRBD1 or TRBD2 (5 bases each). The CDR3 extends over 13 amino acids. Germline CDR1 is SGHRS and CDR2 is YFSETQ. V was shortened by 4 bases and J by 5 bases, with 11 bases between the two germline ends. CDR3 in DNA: TGCGCCAGCAGCCCCGGTGGGGGAGATACGCAGTATTTT. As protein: CASSPGGGDTQYF.

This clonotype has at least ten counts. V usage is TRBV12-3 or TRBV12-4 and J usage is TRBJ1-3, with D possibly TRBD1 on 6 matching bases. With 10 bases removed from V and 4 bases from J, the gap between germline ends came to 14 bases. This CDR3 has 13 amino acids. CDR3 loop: CATNRESGNTIYF. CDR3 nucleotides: TGTGCCACAAACAGGGAATCCGGAAACACCATATATTTT.

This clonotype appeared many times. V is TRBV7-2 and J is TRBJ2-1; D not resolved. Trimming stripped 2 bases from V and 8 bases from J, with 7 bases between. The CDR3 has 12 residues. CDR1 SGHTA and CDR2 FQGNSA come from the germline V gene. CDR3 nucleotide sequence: TGTGCCAGCAGCTTAAGCCGCCATGAGCAGTTCTTC. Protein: CASSLSRHEQFF.

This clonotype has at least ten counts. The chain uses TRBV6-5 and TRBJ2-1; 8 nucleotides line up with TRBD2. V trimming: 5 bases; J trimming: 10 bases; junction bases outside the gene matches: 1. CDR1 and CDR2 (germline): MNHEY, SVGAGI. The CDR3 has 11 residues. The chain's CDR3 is CASSGGGEQFF. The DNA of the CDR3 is TGTGCCAGCAGTGGCGGGGGGGAGCAGTTCTTC.

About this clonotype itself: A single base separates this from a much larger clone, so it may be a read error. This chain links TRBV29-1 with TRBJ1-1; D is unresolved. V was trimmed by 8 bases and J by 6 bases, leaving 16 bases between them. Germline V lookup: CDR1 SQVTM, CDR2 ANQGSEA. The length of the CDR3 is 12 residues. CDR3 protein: CSSDGEGAEAFF. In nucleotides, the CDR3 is TGCAGCTCTGACGGGGAGGGCGCTGAAGCTTTCTTT.

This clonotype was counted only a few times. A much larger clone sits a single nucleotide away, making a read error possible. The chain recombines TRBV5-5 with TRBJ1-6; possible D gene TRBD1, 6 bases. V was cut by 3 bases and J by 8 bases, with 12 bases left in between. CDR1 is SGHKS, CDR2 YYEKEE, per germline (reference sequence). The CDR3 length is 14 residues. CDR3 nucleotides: TGTGCCAGCAGCTCCGGGACATCCGATTCACCCCTCCACTTT. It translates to CASSSGTSDSPLHF.

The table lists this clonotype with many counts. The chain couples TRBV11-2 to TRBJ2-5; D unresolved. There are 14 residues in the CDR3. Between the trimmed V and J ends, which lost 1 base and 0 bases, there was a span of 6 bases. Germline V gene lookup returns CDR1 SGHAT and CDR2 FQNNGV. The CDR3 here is CASSLGPYQETQYF. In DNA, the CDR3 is TGTGCCAGCAGCTTAGGACCCTACCAAGAGACCCAGTACTTC. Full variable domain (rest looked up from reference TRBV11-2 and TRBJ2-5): EAGVAQSPRYKIIEKRQSVAFWCNPISGHATLYWYQQILGQGPKLLIQFQNNGVVDDSQLPKDRFSAERLKGVDSTLKIQPAKLEDSAVYLCASSLGPYQETQYFGPGTRLLVL.

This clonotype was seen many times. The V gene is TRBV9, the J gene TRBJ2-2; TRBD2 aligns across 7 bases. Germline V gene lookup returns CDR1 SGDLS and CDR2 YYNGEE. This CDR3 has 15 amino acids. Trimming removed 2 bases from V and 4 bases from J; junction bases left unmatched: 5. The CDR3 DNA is TGTGCCAGCAGCGTCGCGGGAGTTTCCACCGGGGAGCTGTTTTTT. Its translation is CASSVAGVSTGELFF.